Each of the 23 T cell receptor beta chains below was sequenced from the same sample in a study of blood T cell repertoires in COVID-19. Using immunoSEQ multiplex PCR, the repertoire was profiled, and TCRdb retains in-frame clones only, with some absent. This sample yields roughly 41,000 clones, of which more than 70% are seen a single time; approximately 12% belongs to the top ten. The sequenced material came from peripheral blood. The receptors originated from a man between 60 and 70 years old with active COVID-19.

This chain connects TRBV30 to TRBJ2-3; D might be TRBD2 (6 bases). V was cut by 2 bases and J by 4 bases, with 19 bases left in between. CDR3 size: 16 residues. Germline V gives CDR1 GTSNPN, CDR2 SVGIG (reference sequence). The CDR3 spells CAWSPRLVLVSDTQYF. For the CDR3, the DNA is TGTGCCTGGAGTCCCAGACTAGTCCTGGTATCAGATACGCAGTATTTT.

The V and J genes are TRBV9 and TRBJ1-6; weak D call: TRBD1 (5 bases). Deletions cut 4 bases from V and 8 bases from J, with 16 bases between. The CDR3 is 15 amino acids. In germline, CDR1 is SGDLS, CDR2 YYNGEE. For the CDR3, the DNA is TGTGCCAGCAGCCAAGACCTGGGGGGATATTCACCCCTCCACTTT. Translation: CASSQDLGGYSPLHF.

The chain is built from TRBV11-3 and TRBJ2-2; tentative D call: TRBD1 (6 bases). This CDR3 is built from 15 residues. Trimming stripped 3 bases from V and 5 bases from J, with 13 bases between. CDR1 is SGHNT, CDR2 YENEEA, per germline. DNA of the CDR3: TGTGCCAGCAGCTTGGGGGTACAGGGAACCGGGGAGCTGTTTTTT. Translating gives CASSLGVQGTGELFF. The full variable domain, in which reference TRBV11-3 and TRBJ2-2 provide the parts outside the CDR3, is EAGVVQSPRYKIIEKKQPVAFWCNPISGHNTLYWYLQNLGQGPELLIRYENEEAVDDSQLPKDRFSAERLKGVDSTLKIQPAELGDSAVYLCASSLGVQGTGELFFGEGSRLTVL.

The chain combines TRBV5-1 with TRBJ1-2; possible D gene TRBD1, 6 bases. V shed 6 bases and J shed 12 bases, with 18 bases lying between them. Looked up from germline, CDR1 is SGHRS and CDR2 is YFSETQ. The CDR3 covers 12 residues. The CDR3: CASTSGDTPHTF. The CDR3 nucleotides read TGCGCCAGCACCTCAGGGGACACCCCTCACACCTTC.

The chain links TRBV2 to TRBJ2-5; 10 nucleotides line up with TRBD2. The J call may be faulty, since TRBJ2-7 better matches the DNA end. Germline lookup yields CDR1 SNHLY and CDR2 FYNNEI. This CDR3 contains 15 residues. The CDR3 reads CASSEGLAGSYEQYF. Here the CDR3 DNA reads TGTGCCAGCAGTGAAGGACTAGCGGGTTCCTACGAGCAGTACTTC.

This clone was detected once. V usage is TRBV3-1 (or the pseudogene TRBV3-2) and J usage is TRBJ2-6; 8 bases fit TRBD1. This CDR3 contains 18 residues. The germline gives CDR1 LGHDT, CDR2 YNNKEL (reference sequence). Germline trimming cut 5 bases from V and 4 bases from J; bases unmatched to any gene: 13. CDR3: CASSSSPGGAGGANVLTF. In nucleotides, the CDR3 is TGTGCCAGCAGCTCCTCCCCAGGGGGCGCGGGAGGGGCCAACGTCCTGACTTTC.

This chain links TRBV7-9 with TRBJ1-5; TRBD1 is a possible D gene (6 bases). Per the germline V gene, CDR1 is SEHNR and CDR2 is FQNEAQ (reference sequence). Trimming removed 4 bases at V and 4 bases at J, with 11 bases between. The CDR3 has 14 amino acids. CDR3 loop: CASSYGQPNQPQHF. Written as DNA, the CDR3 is TGTGCCAGCAGCTATGGACAGCCGAATCAGCCCCAGCATTTT.

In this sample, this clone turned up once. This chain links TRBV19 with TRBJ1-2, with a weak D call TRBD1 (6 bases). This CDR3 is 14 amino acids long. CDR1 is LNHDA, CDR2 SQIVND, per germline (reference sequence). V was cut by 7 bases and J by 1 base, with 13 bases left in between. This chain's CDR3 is CASNPLQGNYGYTF. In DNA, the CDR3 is TGTGCCAGTAACCCCCTACAGGGTAACTATGGCTACACCTTC.

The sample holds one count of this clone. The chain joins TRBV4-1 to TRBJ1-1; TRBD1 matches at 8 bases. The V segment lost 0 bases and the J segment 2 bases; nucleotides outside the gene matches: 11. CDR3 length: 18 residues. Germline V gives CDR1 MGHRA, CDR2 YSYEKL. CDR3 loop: CASSQDPPAGGINTEAFF. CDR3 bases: TGCGCCAGCAGCCAAGATCCCCCCGCAGGGGGCATCAACACTGAAGCTTTCTTT.

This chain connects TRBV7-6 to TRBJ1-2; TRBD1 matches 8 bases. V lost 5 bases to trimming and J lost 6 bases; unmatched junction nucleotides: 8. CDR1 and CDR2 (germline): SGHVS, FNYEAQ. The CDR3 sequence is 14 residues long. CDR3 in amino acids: CASSQGQGANGYTF. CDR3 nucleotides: TGTGCCAGCAGCCAGGGTCAGGGGGCGAATGGCTACACCTTC.

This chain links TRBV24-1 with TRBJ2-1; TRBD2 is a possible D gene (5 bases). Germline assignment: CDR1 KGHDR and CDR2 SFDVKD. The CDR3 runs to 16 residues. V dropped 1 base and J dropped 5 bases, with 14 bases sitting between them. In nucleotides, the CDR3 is TGTGCCACCAGTGATTTTTCCAGCAAGGGAGACAATGAGCAGTTCTTC. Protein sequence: CATSDFSSKGDNEQFF.

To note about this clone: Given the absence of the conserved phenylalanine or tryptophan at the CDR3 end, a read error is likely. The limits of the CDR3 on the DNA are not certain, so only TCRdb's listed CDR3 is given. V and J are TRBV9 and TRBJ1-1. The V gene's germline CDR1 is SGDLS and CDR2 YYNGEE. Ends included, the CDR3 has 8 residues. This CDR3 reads CASSVVTG.

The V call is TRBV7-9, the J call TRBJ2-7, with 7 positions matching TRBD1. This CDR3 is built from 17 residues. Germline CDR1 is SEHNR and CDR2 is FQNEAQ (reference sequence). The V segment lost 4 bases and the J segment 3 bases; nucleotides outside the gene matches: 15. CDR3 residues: CASSYGATGEGVYEQYF. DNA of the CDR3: TGTGCCAGCAGCTATGGAGCAACAGGGGAAGGAGTCTACGAGCAGTACTTC.

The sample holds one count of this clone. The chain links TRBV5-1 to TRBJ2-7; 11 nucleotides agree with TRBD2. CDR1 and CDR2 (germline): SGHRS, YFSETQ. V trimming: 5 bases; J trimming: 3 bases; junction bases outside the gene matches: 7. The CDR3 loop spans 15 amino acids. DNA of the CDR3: TGCGCCAGCAGTTACCGACTAGCGGGAAACTACGAGCAGTACTTC. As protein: CASSYRLAGNYEQYF.

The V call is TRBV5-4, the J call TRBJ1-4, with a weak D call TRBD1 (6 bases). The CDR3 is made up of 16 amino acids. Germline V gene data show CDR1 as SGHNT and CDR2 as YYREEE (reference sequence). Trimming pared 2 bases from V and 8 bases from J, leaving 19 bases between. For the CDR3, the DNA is TGTGCCAGCAGCTTTGGCGGGGGGACATCGGTAGAAAAACTGTTTTTT. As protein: CASSFGGGTSVEKLFF.

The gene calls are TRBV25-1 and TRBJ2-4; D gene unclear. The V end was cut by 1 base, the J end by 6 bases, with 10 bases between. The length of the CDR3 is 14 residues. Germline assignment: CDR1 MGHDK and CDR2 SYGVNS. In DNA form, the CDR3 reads TGTGCCAGCAGTGAATCAGGTGGTGGAAACATTCAGTACTTC. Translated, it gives CASSESGGGNIQYF.

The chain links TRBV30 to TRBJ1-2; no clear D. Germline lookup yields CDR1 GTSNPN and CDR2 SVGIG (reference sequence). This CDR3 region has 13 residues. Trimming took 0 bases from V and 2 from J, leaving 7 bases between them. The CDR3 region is CAWSVRLNYGYTF. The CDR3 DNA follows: TGTGCCTGGAGTGTCAGGCTGAACTATGGCTACACCTTC. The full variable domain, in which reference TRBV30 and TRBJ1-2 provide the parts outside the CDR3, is SQTIHQWPATLVQPVGSPLSLECTVEGTSNPNLYWYRQAAGRGLQLLFYSVGIGQISSEVPQNLSASRPQDRQFILSSKKLLLSDSGFYLCAWSVRLNYGYTFGSGTRLTVV.

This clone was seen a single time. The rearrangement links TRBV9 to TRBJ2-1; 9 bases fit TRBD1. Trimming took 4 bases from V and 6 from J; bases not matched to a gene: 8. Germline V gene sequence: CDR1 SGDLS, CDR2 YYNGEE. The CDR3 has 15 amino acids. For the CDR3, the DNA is TGTGCCAGCAGCCAGGGACAGGGAGGGGGCAATGAGCAGTTCTTC. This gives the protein CASSQGQGGGNEQFF.

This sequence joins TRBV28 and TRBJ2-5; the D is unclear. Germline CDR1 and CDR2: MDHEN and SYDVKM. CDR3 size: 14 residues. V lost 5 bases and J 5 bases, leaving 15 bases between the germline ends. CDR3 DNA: TGTGCCAGCAGTCCTTCGGGTAGTTCGGAGACCCAGTACTTC. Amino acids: CASSPSGSSETQYF.

As DNA, the CDR3 is TGCGCCAGCAGTGAGCAAGTGACCTTCGGGGAAAATTCACCCCTCCACTTT. This sequence encodes CASSEQVTFGENSPLHF. The chain carries TRBV10-2 and TRBJ1-6; no firm D call. The CDR3 consists of 17 residues. Germline CDR1 and CDR2: WSHSY and SAAADI. The germline V and J ends were trimmed by 2 bases and 7 bases, with 18 bases remaining between them.

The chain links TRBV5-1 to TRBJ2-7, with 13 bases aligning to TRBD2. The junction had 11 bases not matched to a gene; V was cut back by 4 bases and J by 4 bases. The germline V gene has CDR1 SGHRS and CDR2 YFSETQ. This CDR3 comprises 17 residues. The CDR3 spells CASSHGLAGDVTYEQYF. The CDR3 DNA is TGCGCCAGCAGCCATGGACTAGCGGGAGACGTAACGTACGAGCAGTACTTC.

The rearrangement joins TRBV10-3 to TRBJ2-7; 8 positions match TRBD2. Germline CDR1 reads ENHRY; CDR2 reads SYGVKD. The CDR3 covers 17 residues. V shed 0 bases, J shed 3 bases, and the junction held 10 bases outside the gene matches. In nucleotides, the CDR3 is TGTGCCATCAGTGAGTCAAGTCGGGAGGGCTCCTTCTACGAGCAGTACTTC. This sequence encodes CAISESSREGSFYEQYF.

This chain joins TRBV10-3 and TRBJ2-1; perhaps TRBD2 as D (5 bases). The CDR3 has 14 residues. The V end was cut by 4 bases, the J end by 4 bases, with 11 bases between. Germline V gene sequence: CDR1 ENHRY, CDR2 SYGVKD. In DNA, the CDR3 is TGTGCCATCAGTGCGAGCGGTGGTTACAATGAGCAGTTCTTC. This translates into CAISASGGYNEQFF.